A selection of T cell receptor beta chains follows, all from one sample in a study of CD8+CD57+ T cells in acquired aplastic anemia. Each CDR3 protein is one row after TCRdb ran MiXCR on the reads. The sample lists approximately 180,000 distinct CDR3 sequences, approximately 48% occurring once. The specimen was sorted CD4+, CD8+, or CD8+CD57+ T cells (not recorded which) from PBMCs. Source of these receptors: a human donor with aplastic anemia. The CDR3 runs from the conserved cysteine through the conserved F or W. Each record gives: J gene, CDR3 length, clone size, V gene, D gene, CDR3 protein, CDR3 DNA. A D gene is named only where the DNA matches it firmly. The listing skips clone size in some rows; elsewhere it reads once, few, many or a size class.

>TRBJ2-3|16|NA|TRBV15|NA
CATSREAGGGTDTQYF
TGTGCCACCAGCAGAGAGGCAGGTGGGGGCACAGATACGCAGTATTTT
>TRBJ1-2|14|many|TRBV6-5|TRBD1
CASSSGGADYGYTF
TGTGCCAGCAGTTCAGGGGGCGCGGACTATGGCTACACCTTC
>TRBJ1-5|16|NA|TRBV7-9|TRBD1
CASSQQDRGLREPQHF
TGTGCCAGCAGCCAACAGGACAGGGGGCTAAGAGAGCCCCAGCATTTT
>TRBJ2-6|15|NA|TRBV2|TRBD1
CASSLDRAGANVLTF
TGTGCCAGCAGTCTCGACAGGGCTGGGGCCAACGTCCTGACTTTC
>TRBJ2-1|12|many|TRBV4-1|NA
CASSQEVGEQFF
TGCGCCAGCAGCCAAGAGGTGGGTGAGCAGTTCTTC
>TRBJ2-1|15|many|TRBV7-6|NA
CASSSVGRTDNEQFF
TGTGCCAGCAGCTCCGTGGGACGGACCGACAATGAGCAGTTCTTC
>TRBJ2-2|12|NA|TRBV29-1|NA
CSVAEGTGELFF
TGCAGCGTTGCCGAGGGAACCGGGGAGCTGTTTTTT
>TRBJ2-2|13|NA|TRBV29-1|NA
CSVQTRAGGELFF
TGCAGCGTTCAGACTCGGGCGGGCGGGGAGCTGTTTTTT
>TRBJ2-5|16|NA|TRBV7-3|TRBD2
CASSLTSGGTAKTQYF
TGTGCCAGCAGCTTAACTAGCGGGGGCACGGCGAAGACCCAGTACTTC
>TRBJ1-4|15|NA|TRBV29-1|TRBD1
CSVEDTGATNEKLFF
TGCAGCGTTGAAGACACAGGGGCAACTAATGAAAAACTGTTTTTT
>TRBJ2-1|12|NA|TRBV7-9|NA
CASRLQGNEQFF
TGTGCCAGCAGACTTCAGGGAAATGAGCAGTTCTTC
>TRBJ2-2|20|NA|TRBV2|TRBD2
CASSGFEGGLAGGSTGELFF
TGTGCCAGCAGTGGGTTTGAGGGAGGACTAGCGGGAGGCTCCACCGGGGAGCTGTTTTTT
>TRBJ2-4|17|NA|TRBV5-8|TRBD2
CASSLFFRLAGGNVQYF
TGTGCCAGCAGCTTGTTTTTTAGACTAGCGGGGGGAAACGTTCAGTACTTC
>TRBJ1-4|14|many|TRBV2|NA
CASLNDRTNEKLFF
TGTGCCAGCCTCAACGACAGGACTAATGAAAAACTGTTTTTT
>TRBJ1-1|14|NA|TRBV11-3|NA
CASSLDRGPTEAFF
TGTGCCAGCAGCTTAGACAGGGGACCCACTGAAGCTTTCTTT
>TRBJ1-1|14|NA|TRBV6-5|TRBD1
CASSFQGANTEAFF
TGTGCCAGCAGTTTTCAGGGGGCTAACACTGAAGCTTTCTTT
>TRBJ2-3|14|many|TRBV29-1|TRBD2
CSVDGLGRTDTQYF
TGCAGCGTTGACGGACTAGGTAGAACAGATACGCAGTATTTT
>TRBJ2-5|15|NA|TRBV5-1|NA
CASSLVGRTGETQYF
TGCGCCAGCAGCTTGGTTGGCAGGACGGGAGAGACCCAGTACTTC
>TRBJ2-3|15|many|TRBV20-1|TRBD2
CSASKSGGAADTQYF
TGCAGTGCTAGTAAAAGCGGGGGAGCAGCAGATACGCAGTATTTT
>TRBJ2-1|14|NA|TRBV20-1|TRBD2
CSAITSGGDNEQFF
TGCAGTGCCATAACTAGCGGGGGGGACAATGAGCAGTTCTTC
>TRBJ2-3|14|many|TRBV10-3|NA
CAISANPITDTQYF
TGTGCCATCAGTGCGAATCCTATCACAGATACGCAGTATTTT
>TRBJ1-2|11|many|TRBV30|NA
CAWSQSYGYTF
TGTGCCTGGAGCCAGTCCTATGGCTACACCTTC
>TRBJ1-2|14|many|TRBV5-1|NA
CASSLGDGNYGYTF
TGCGCCAGCAGCTTGGGGGACGGGAACTATGGCTACACCTTC
>TRBJ2-7|15|NA|TRBV7-9|NA
CAGQPGGQGRYEQYF
TGTGCCGGTCAACCTGGGGGCCAGGGACGGTACGAGCAGTACTTC
>TRBJ2-5|15|NA|TRBV27|NA
CASSDNPGVQETQYF
TGTGCCAGCAGCGATAATCCAGGGGTCCAAGAGACCCAGTACTTC
>TRBJ2-1|16|NA|TRBV7-6|NA
CASSPTEGGSYNEQFF
TGTGCCAGCAGCCCCACGGAGGGGGGATCCTACAATGAGCAGTTCTTC
>TRBJ2-2|14|many|TRBV5-1|NA
CASSLSTLTGELFF
TGCGCCAGCAGCTTGTCGACGCTAACCGGGGAGCTGTTTTTT
>TRBJ1-5|16|many|TRBV7-2|TRBD1
CASSLMGTGDNQPQHF
TGTGCCAGCAGCCTAATGGGGACAGGGGACAATCAGCCCCAGCATTTT
>TRBJ1-5|12|few|TRBV20-1|NA
CSARGGNQPQHF
TGCAGTGCTAGGGGAGGCAATCAGCCCCAGCATTTT
>TRBJ1-2|16|NA|TRBV11-1|NA
CASSLEGSRANYGYTF
TGTGCCAGCAGCTTAGAAGGGTCCAGGGCCAACTATGGCTACACCTTC
>TRBJ2-1|15|many|TRBV2|NA
CASSGDRGSYNEQFF
TGTGCCAGCAGTGGGGATCGCGGCTCCTACAATGAGCAGTTCTTC
>TRBJ2-2|16|many|TRBV20-1|NA
CSASPDLDEDTGELFF
TGCAGTGCTAGTCCGGACCTGGACGAGGACACCGGGGAGCTGTTTTTT
>TRBJ2-3|15|many|TRBV12-3/TRBV12-4|NA
CASSYQGAGMDTQYF
TGTGCCAGCAGTTACCAGGGCGCGGGTATGGATACGCAGTATTTT
>TRBJ1-2|13|NA|TRBV15|TRBD1
CATSRGDSYGYTF
TGTGCCACCAGCAGAGGGGACAGCTATGGCTACACCTTC
>TRBJ2-6|15|many|TRBV3-1|NA
CASSQRRQGANVLTF
TGTGCCAGCAGCCAAAGAAGGCAGGGGGCCAACGTCCTGACTTTC
>TRBJ2-7|15|few|TRBV28|NA
CASSFSRGQTYEQYF
TGTGCCAGCAGTTTTTCCAGGGGACAAACCTACGAGCAGTACTTC
>TRBJ1-5|12|NA|TRBV2|NA
CASSTGNQPQHF
TGTGCCAGCAGTACAGGCAATCAGCCCCAGCATTTT
>TRBJ1-1|13|NA|TRBV6-1|NA
CASSLTPSSEAFF
TGTGCCAGCAGCCTAACCCCCTCTTCTGAAGCTTTCTTT
>TRBJ1-6|16|NA|TRBV5-6|NA
CASSFGERSYNSPLHF
TGTGCCAGCAGCTTTGGGGAGAGGTCCTATAATTCACCCCTCCACTTT
>TRBJ2-3|15|many|TRBV5-1|NA
CASSLEGSSADTQYF
TGCGCCAGCAGCTTGGAGGGTAGTAGCGCAGATACGCAGTATTTT
>TRBJ2-1|16|NA|TRBV19|TRBD1
CASSTSYRGWYNEQFF
TGTGCCAGTAGTACCTCTTACAGGGGATGGTACAATGAGCAGTTCTTC
>TRBJ2-5|13|NA|TRBV30|TRBD1
CAWSRRDRETQYF
TGTGCCTGGAGCCGAAGGGACAGGGAGACCCAGTACTTC
>TRBJ1-1|16|NA|TRBV15|TRBD1
CATSRDRGLGNTEAFF
TGTGCCACCAGCAGAGACAGGGGGCTGGGGAACACTGAAGCTTTCTTT
>TRBJ2-7|15|many|TRBV4-2|TRBD2
CASSGSSGGAKEQYF
TGTGCCAGCAGCGGATCTAGCGGGGGGGCGAAAGAGCAGTACTTC
>TRBJ2-5|12|NA|TRBV29-1|NA
CSVVPIQETQYF
TGCAGCGTTGTTCCAATACAAGAGACCCAGTACTTC
>TRBJ1-2|17|many|TRBV24-1|NA
CATSDFGERGSNYGYTF
TGTGCCACCAGTGATTTCGGGGAGAGAGGCTCTAACTATGGCTACACCTTC
>TRBJ2-5|14|NA|TRBV5-4|NA
CASSLATGQETQYF
TGTGCCAGCAGCTTGGCCACGGGTCAAGAGACCCAGTACTTC